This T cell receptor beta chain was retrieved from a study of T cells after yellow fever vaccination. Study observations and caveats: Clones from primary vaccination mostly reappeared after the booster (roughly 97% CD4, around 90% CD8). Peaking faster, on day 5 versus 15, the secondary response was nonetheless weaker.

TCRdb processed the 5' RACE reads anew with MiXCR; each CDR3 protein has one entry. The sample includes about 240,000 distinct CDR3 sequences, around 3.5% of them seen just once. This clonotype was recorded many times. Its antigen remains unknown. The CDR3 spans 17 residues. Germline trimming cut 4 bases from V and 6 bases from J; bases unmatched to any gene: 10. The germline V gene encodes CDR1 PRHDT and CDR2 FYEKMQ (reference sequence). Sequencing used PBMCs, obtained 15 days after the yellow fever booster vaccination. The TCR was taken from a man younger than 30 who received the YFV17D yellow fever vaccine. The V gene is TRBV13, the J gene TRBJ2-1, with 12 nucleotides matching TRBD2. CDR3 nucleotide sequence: TGTGCCAGCAGCTCTTCGCCGGGGGGACTAGCGGGCAATGAGCAGTTCTTC. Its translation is CASSSSPGGLAGNEQFF.